This passage covers 10 T cell receptor beta chains from one sample sequenced in a study of T cells after yellow fever vaccination. TCRdb reprocessed the 5' RACE reads with MiXCR, giving one entry per CDR3 protein. This table has a few hundred thousand distinct CDR3 sequences, around 17% appearing once. The specimen comprised PBMCs, sampled roughly 5 days after the first yellow fever vaccination. Receptor source: a man in his late teens or twenties who received the YFV17D yellow fever vaccine.

V gene TRBV20-1 combines with J gene TRBJ1-2, with TRBD1 matching 9 bases. Germline CDR1 is DFQATT and CDR2 is SNEGSKA (reference sequence). V trimming: 6 bases; J trimming: 4 bases; junction bases outside the gene matches: 6. The CDR3 is 13 residues long. The CDR3 spells CSARTGVAYGYTF. DNA for the CDR3: TGCAGTGCGCGGACAGGGGTAGCCTATGGCTACACCTTC.

The V call is TRBV3-1, the J call TRBJ2-3; possibly TRBD2 for D (7 bases). Between the trimmed V and J ends, which lost 2 bases and 2 bases, there was a span of 14 bases. CDR1 and CDR2 (germline): LGHDT, YNNKEL (reference sequence). The CDR3 length is 16 residues. The CDR3 DNA sequence: TGTGCCAGCAGCCAAATTGGGGGGGGCCTCACAGATACGCAGTATTTT. Encoded protein: CASSQIGGGLTDTQYF.

The rearrangement links TRBV9 to TRBJ2-2; D may be TRBD2 (5 bases). The CDR3 has 16 amino acids. Germline V lookup: CDR1 SGDLS, CDR2 YYNGEE. The germline V and J ends were trimmed by 2 bases and 2 bases, with 13 bases remaining between them. The CDR3 bases are TGTGCCAGCAGCGTCGCGAGCGGAACCAACACCGGGGAGCTGTTTTTT. It encodes CASSVASGTNTGELFF.

The chain combines TRBV20-1 with TRBJ2-3; D perhaps matches TRBD1 (7 bases). V dropped 3 bases and J dropped 0 bases, with 16 bases sitting between them. Per germline, CDR1 DFQATT and CDR2 SNEGSKA (reference sequence). The CDR3 has 16 residues. Written as DNA, the CDR3 is TGCAGTGCTAGTAGCGGACAGGCTTCTAGCACAGATACGCAGTATTTT. Residues: CSASSGQASSTDTQYF.

The CDR3 spells CSASKGLGSETQYF. CDR3 bases: TGCAGTGCTAGTAAGGGGTTGGGATCAGAGACCCAGTACTTC. This chain uses TRBV20-1 with TRBJ2-5, with D perhaps TRBD1 (5 bases). CDR1 DFQATT and CDR2 SNEGSKA come from the germline V gene (reference sequence). Trimming shortened V by 3 bases and J by 4 bases, and 15 bases separated the two germline ends. The CDR3 extends over 14 amino acids.

The chain couples TRBV7-6 to TRBJ2-5; D not resolved. CDR3 size: 14 residues. Germline CDR1 is SGHVS and CDR2 is FNYEAQ. V lost 5 bases and J 5 bases, leaving 15 bases between the germline ends. This CDR3 is CASSINLNAETQYF. In nucleotides, the CDR3 is TGTGCCAGCAGCATAAACCTCAACGCCGAGACCCAGTACTTC. Full variable domain (remainder filled in from reference TRBV7-6 and TRBJ2-5): GAGVSQSPRYKVTKRGQDVALRCDPISGHVSLYWYRQALGQGPEFLTYFNYEAQQDKSGLPNDRFSAERPEGSISTLTIQRTEQRDSAMYRCASSINLNAETQYFGPGTRLLVL.

This chain joins TRBV9 and TRBJ2-1; 7 bases fit TRBD1. Germline V gene lookup returns CDR1 SGDLS and CDR2 YYNGEE. V shed 0 bases and J 1 base; nucleotides not matched to a gene: 7. The CDR3 covers 17 residues. CDR3: CASSVVPGGISYNEQFF. In nucleotides, the CDR3 is TGTGCCAGCAGCGTAGTCCCAGGGGGTATTTCCTACAATGAGCAGTTCTTC.

This clonotype was seen more than once but under ten times. This sequence joins TRBV20-1 and TRBJ2-7; D tentatively fits TRBD1 or TRBD2 (5 bases each). Germline V gene sequence: CDR1 DFQATT, CDR2 SNEGSKA (reference sequence). V shed 0 bases and J shed 5 bases, with 11 bases lying between them. The CDR3 runs to 13 residues. CDR3 in amino acids: CSARDWDRHEQYF. Here the CDR3 DNA reads TGCAGTGCTAGAGATTGGGACCGACACGAGCAGTACTTC.

The V gene is TRBV7-2, the J gene TRBJ2-7, with D possibly being TRBD1 (5 bases). This CDR3 comprises 16 residues. Germline CDR1 SGHTA, CDR2 FQGNSA. With 6 bases removed from V and 3 bases from J, the gap between germline ends came to 21 bases. The CDR3 nucleotides read TGTGCCAGCAGTATCCAGGGAACCCTTCCCCTCTACGAGCAGTACTTC. This codes for CASSIQGTLPLYEQYF.

This clonotype was counted at least ten times. The chain employs TRBV27 and TRBJ2-3, with D possibly called TRBD1 or TRBD2 (5 bases each). The CDR3 has 15 residues. Trimming removed 7 bases at V and 4 bases at J, with 18 bases between. Germline lookup yields CDR1 MNHEY and CDR2 SMNVEV (reference sequence). The CDR3 is CASTLLGDSPDTQYF. CDR3 in DNA: TGTGCCAGCACCCTACTGGGGGATAGTCCAGATACGCAGTATTTT.